The present T cell receptor (beta chain) was sequenced within a study of Ad26.COV2.S vaccination and SARS-CoV-2 variants. The protocol was immunoSEQ multiplex PCR, while the TCRdb copy is restricted to in-frame clones and leaves out a portion. The top ten hold about 7.1% of the sample, which has 380,000 or so clones, roughly four fifths seen once. V lost 5 bases and J 2 bases, leaving 15 bases between the germline ends. Germline V gene lookup returns CDR1 MNHEY and CDR2 SVGAGI. The CDR3 runs to 15 residues. Stated treatment: 15 to 20 received Ad26.COV2.S at low or high dose, single or two shots; about 5 received placebo; per-sample allocation not given. Collection of samples fell on day 63 after the first vaccine or placebo injection.

This clonotype was sampled from a person between 18 and 65 years old who received the Ad26.COV2.S COVID-19 vaccine or a placebo. This chain links TRBV6-5 with TRBJ1-2; possible D gene TRBD1, 6 bases. Sequences were derived from peripheral blood, sampled in a trial of Ad26.COV2.S vaccine versus placebo. CDR3 residues: CASSPPGGLNYGYTF. The DNA of the CDR3 is TGTGCCAGCAGTCCCCCGGGGGGGCTAAACTATGGCTACACCTTC.